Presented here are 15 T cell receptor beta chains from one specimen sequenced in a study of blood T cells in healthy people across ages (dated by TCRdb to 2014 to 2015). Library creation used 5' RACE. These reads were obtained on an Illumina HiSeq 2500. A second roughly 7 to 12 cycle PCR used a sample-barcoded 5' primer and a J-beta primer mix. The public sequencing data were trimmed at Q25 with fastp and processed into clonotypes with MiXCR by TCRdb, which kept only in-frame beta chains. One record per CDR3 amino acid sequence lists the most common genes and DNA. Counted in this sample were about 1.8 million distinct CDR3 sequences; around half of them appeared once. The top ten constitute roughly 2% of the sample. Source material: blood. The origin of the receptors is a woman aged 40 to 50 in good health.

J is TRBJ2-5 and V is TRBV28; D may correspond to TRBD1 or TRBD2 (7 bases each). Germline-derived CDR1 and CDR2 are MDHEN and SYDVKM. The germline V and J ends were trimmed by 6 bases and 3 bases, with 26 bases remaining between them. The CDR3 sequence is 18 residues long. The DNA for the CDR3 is TGTGCCAGCAGCCCCCGACAGGGAAGAGCGGGGCAGAAAGAGACCCAGTACTTC. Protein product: CASSPRQGRAGQKETQYF.

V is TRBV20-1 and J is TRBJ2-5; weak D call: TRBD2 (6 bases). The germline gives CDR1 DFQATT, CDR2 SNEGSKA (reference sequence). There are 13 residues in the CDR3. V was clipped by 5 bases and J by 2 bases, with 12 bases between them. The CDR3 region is CSALRLEQETQYF. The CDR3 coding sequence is TGCAGTGCTCTCCGACTAGAACAAGAGACCCAGTACTTC.

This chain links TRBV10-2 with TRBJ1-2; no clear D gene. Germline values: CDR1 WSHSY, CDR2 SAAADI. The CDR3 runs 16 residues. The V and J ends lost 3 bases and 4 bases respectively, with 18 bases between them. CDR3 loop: CASSDAGSPSAYGYTF. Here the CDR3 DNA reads TGCGCCAGCAGTGACGCCGGGTCTCCTAGCGCCTATGGCTACACCTTC.

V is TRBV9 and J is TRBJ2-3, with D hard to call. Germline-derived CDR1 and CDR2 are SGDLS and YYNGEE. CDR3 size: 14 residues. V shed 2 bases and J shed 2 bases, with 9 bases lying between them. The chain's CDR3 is CASSVVLVTDTQYF. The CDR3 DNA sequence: TGTGCCAGCAGCGTTGTACTCGTCACAGATACGCAGTATTTT.

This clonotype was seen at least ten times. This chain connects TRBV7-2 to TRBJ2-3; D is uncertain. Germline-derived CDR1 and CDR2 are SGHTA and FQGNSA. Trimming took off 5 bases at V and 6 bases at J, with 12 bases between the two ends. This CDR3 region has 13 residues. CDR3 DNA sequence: TGTGCCAGCAGCCAAGAGCTTAGCGATACGCAGTATTTT. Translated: CASSQELSDTQYF.

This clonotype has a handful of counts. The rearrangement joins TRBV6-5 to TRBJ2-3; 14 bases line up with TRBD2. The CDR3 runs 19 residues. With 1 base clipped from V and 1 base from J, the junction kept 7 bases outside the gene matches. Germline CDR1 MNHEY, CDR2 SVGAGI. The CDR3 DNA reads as TGTGCCAGCAGTTACTGGGGACTAGCGGGGGCAGGAGGCACAGATACGCAGTATTTT. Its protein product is CASSYWGLAGAGGTDTQYF.

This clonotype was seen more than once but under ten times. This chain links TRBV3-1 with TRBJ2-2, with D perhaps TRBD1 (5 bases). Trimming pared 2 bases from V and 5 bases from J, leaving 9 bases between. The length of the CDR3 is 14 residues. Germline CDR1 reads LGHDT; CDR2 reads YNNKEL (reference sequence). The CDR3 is CASSQSTVTGELFF. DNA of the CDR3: TGTGCCAGCAGCCAATCGACAGTAACCGGGGAGCTGTTTTTT.

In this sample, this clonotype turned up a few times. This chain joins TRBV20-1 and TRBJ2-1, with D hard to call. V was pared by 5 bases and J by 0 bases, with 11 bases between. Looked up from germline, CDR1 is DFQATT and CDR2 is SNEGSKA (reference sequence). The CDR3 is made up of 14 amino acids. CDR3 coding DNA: TGCAGTGCTCGATTCACGACCTCCTACAATGAGCAGTTCTTC. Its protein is CSARFTTSYNEQFF.

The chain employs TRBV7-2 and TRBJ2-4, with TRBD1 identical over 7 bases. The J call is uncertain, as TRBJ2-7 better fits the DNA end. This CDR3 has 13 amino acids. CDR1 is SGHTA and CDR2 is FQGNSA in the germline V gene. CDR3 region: CASSAVTGAEQYF. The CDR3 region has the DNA TGTGCCAGCAGCGCCGTAACAGGGGCCGAGCAGTACTTC.

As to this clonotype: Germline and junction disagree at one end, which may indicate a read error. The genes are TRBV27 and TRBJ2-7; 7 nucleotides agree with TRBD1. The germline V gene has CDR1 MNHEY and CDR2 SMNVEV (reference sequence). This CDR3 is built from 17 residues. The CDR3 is CAGSLSNTGVGSYEQYF. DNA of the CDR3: TGTGCCGGCAGTTTATCGAACACAGGGGTAGGGTCCTACGAGCAGTACTTC.

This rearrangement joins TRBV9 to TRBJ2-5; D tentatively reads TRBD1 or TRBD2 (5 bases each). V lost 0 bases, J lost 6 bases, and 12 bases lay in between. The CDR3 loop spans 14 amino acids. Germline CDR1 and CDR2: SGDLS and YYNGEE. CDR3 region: CASSVALGEKTQYF. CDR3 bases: TGTGCCAGCAGCGTAGCTTTGGGGGAGAAGACCCAGTACTTC. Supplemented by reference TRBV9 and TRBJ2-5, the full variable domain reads DSGVTQTPKHLITATGQRVTLRCSPRSGDLSVYWYQQSLDQGLQFLIQYYNGEERAKGNILERFSAQQFPDLHSELNLSSLELGDSALYFCASSVALGEKTQYFGPGTRLLVL.

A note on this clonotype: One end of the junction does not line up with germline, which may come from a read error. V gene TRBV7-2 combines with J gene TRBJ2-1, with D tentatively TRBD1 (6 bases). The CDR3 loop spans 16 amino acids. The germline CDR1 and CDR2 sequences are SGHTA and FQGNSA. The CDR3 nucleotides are TGTGCCAACAGCTTAGAAGGGACACGGACCTACAATGAGCAGTTCTTC. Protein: CANSLEGTRTYNEQFF.

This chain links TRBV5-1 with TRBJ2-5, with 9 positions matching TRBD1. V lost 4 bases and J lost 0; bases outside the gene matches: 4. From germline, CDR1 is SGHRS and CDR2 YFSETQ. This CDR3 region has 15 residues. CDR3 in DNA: TGCGCCAGCAGCGACCGGGACAGGGACCAAGAGACCCAGTACTTC. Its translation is CASSDRDRDQETQYF.

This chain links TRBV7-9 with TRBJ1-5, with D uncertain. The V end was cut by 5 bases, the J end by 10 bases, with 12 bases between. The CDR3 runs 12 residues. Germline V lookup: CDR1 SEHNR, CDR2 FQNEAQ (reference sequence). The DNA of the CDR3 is TGTGCCAGCAGCCGAAGACTTGGACCCCAGCATTTT. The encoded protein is CASSRRLGPQHF.

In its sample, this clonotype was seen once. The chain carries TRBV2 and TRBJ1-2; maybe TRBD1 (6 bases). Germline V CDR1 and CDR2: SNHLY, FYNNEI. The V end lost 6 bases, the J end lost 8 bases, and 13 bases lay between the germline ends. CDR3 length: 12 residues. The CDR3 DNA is TGTGCCAGCAGAATCGGTGGACAGGGCTACACCTTC. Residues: CASRIGGQGYTF.